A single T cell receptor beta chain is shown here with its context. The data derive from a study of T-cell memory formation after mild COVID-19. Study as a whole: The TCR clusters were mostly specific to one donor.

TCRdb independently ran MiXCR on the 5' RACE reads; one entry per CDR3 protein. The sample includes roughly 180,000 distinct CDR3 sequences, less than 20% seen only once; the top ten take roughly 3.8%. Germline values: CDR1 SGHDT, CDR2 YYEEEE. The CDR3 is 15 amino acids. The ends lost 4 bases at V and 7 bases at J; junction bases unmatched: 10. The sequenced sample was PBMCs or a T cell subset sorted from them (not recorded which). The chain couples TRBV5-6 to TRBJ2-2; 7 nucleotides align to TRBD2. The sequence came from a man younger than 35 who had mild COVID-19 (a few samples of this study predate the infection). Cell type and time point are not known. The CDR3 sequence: CASSPFAGVNGELFF. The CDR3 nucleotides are TGTGCCAGCAGCCCCTTCGCGGGGGTTAACGGGGAGCTGTTTTTT.